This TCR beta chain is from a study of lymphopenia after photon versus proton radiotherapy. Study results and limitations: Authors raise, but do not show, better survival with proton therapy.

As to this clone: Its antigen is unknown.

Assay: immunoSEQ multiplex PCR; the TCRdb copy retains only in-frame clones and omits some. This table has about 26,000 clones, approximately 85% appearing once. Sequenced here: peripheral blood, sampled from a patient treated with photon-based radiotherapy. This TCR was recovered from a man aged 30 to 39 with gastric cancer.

For the CDR3, the DNA is TGTGCCAGCAGTCCAGACAGCAGCAATCAGCCCCAGCATTTT. Protein sequence: CASSPDSSNQPQHF. The rearrangement joins TRBV6-6 to TRBJ1-5, with D possibly matching TRBD1 (5 bases). V dropped 5 bases and J dropped 1 base, with 9 bases sitting between them. Germline lookup yields CDR1 MNHNY and CDR2 SVGAGI (reference sequence). CDR3 length equals 14 residues.